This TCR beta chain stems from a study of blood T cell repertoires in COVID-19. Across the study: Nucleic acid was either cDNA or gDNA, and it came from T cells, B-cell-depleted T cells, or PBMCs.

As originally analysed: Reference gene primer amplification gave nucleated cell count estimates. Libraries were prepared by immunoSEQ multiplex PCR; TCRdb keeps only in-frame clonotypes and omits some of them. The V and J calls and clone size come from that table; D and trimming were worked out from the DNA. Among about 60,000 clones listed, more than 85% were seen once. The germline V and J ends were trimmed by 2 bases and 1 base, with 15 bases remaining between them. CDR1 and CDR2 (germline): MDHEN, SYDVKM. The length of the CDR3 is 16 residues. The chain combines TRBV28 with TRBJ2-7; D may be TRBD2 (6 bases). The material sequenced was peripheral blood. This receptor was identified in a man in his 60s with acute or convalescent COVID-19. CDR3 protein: CASSLEGTRRSYEQYF. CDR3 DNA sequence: TGTGCCAGCAGTTTAGAAGGGACTCGACGATCCTACGAGCAGTACTTC.